This note documents a single T cell receptor (beta chain) sequence. Germline V gene data show CDR1 as KGHDR and CDR2 as SFDVKD. V dropped 1 base and J dropped 6; count of bases not matched to a gene: 10. The CDR3 is made up of 16 amino acids. This sample was taken from a study of blood T cell repertoires in COVID-19. The wider study: Acute and convalescent COVID-19 specimens originated in the United States, Italy and Spain.

Original data processing: Estimation of nucleated cell counts was performed using reference gene primer amplification. Measured with immunoSEQ multiplex PCR; TCRdb has only the in-frame clones, and not every one. The DNA gave D and trimming, while V, J and clone size come from that table. The repertoire consists of about 150,000 clones, with approximately 80% occurring once and the leading ten covering around 0.62%. The receptor was derived from a man between 60 and 75 years old with acute or convalescent COVID-19. The rearrangement links TRBV24-1 to TRBJ2-7; 8 bases fit TRBD2. The sample comprised peripheral blood. The DNA for the CDR3 is TGTGCCACCAGTGATTTCGGAGCGGGAGATAGGGGCGAGCAGTACTTC. It encodes CATSDFGAGDRGEQYF.